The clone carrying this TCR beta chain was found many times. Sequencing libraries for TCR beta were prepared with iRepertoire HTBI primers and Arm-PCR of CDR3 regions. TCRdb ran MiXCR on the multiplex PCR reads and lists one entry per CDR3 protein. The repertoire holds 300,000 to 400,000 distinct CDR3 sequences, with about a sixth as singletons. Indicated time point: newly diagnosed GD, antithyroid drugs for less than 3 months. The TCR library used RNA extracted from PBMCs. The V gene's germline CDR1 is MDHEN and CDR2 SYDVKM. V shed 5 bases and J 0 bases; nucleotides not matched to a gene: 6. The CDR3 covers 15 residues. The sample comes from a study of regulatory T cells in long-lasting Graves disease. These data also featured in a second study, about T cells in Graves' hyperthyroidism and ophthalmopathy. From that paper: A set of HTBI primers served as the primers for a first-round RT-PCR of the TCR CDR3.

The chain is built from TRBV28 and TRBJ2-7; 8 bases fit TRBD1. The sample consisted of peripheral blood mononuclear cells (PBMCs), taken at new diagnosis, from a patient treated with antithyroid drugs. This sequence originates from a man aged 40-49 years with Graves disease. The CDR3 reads CASSGQGPSSYEQYF. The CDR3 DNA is TGTGCCAGCAGTGGACAGGGACCAAGCTCCTACGAGCAGTACTTC. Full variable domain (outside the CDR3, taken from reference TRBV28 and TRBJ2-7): DVKVTQSSRYLVKRTGEKVFLECVQDMDHENMFWYRQDPGLGLRLIYFSYDVKMKEKGDIPEGYSVSREKKERFSLILESASTNQTSMYLCASSGQGPSSYEQYFGPGTRLTVT.